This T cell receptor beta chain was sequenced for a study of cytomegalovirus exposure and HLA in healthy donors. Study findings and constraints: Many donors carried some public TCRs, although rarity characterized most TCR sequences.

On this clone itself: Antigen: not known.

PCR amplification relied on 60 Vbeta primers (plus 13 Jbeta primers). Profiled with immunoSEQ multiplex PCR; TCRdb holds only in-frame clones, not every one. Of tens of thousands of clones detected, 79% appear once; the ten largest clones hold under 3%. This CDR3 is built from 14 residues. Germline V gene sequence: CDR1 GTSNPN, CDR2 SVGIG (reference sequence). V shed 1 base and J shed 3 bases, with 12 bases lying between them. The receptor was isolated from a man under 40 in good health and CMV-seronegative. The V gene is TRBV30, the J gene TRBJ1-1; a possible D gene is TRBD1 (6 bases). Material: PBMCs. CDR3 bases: TGTGCCTGGAGTGAAGCAGACAGGTACACTGAAGCTTTCTTT. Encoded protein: CAWSEADRYTEAFF. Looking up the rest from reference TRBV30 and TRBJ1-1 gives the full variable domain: SQTIHQWPATLVQPVGSPLSLECTVEGTSNPNLYWYRQAAGRGLQLLFYSVGIGQISSEVPQNLSASRPQDRQFILSSKKLLLSDSGFYLCAWSEADRYTEAFFGQGTRLTVV.